One sample yielded the 22 T cell receptor beta chains listed below, sequenced in a study of T cell repertoires in aging, cancer and after chemotherapy (dated 2019 in TCRdb). Genomic DNA extracted from peripheral blood, rather than sorted cells or RNA, was used as the source for amplification of TCR beta rearrangements. TCRdb shows the sequencer as Illumina MiSeq. Using a mixed TRB-A/B primer pool, multiplex touch-down PCR amplified rearranged TRB sequences covering the V, D and J segments. Clones were called with MiXCR by TCRdb after fastp trimmed the public reads at Q25, and only in-frame beta chains were retained. Rows with one shared CDR3 protein collapse into an entry with the most common genes and DNA. This sample comprises 15,000 to 20,000 distinct CDR3 sequences, roughly 37% of them detected only once. The ten largest make up under 20% of the sample. Input material: blood. Every receptor here comes from a human donor with a solid tumor.

This clonotype was recorded a few times. The chain links TRBV6-6 to TRBJ1-1, with a tentative D call TRBD1 (5 bases). V was clipped by 6 bases and J by 1 base, with 12 bases between them. This CDR3 region has 14 residues. Germline lookup yields CDR1 MNHNY and CDR2 SVGAGI (reference sequence). The CDR3: CASSTGQTNTEAFF. In DNA, the CDR3 is TGTGCCAGCAGCACAGGCCAGACGAACACTGAAGCTTTCTTT.

V is TRBV6-1 and J is TRBJ2-7; D call uncertain. V shed 0 bases and J shed 0 bases, with 6 bases lying between them. Germline CDR1 reads MNHNS; CDR2 reads SASEGT. This CDR3 contains 14 residues. The CDR3 sequence: CASSEAKHSYEQYF. For the CDR3, the DNA is TGTGCCAGCAGTGAAGCAAAACACTCCTACGAGCAGTACTTC.

This clonotype has just a few counts. This chain connects TRBV29-1 to TRBJ1-3; the D is unclear. CDR1 SQVTM and CDR2 ANQGSEA come from the germline V gene. The CDR3 runs 13 residues. V lost 7 bases and J lost 0, with 10 bases in between. The CDR3 protein is CSAYGSSGNTIYF. Here the CDR3 DNA reads TGCAGCGCGTATGGTAGCTCTGGAAACACCATATATTTT. The full variable domain, in which reference TRBV29-1 and TRBJ1-3 provide the parts outside the CDR3, is SAVISQKPSRDICQRGTSLTIQCQVDSQVTMMFWYRQQPGQSLTLIATANQGSEATYESGFVIDKFPISRPNLTFSTLTVSNMSPEDSSIYLCSAYGSSGNTIYFGEGSWLTVV.

This sequence joins TRBV5-6 and TRBJ2-1, with D maybe TRBD1 (6 bases). Trimming removed 6 bases from V and 8 bases from J, with 15 bases in between. CDR3 length equals 13 residues. CDR1 and CDR2 from the germline V gene are SGHDT and YYEEEE. The CDR3 DNA is TGTGCCAGCACCTTAGGTGGACAGTATGAGCAGTTCTTC. It specifies CASTLGGQYEQFF.

This clonotype was found a few times. The V call is TRBV6-1, the J call TRBJ2-1; 8 bases are a match to TRBD2. V trimming: 6 bases; J trimming: 2 bases; junction bases outside the gene matches: 9. In germline, CDR1 is MNHNS, CDR2 SASEGT. The CDR3 loop spans 16 amino acids. CDR3 in amino acids: CASRDQAGVAYNEQFF. As DNA, the CDR3 is TGTGCCAGCAGAGATCAAGCGGGAGTGGCCTACAATGAGCAGTTCTTC.

The chain links TRBV6-1 to TRBJ1-5; D perhaps matches TRBD1 (6 bases). CDR1 is MNHNS, CDR2 SASEGT, per germline. The CDR3 sequence is 14 residues long. V was trimmed by 3 bases and J by 3 bases, leaving 9 bases between them. The CDR3 spells CASSDGTLNQPQHF. In nucleotides, the CDR3 is TGTGCCAGCAGTGACGGGACACTCAATCAGCCCCAGCATTTT.

This clonotype was counted only a few times. The CDR3 loop reads CASSLASTAYNEQFF. For the CDR3, the DNA is TGTGCCAGCAGCTTGGCCTCTACGGCGTACAATGAGCAGTTCTTC. The rearrangement joins TRBV5-4 to TRBJ2-1, with no clear D. The V end lost 0 bases, the J end lost 4 bases, and 11 bases lay between the germline ends. CDR3 length: 15 residues. The germline gives CDR1 SGHNT, CDR2 YYREEE (reference sequence).

A word on this clonotype: The junction differs from germline at one of its ends, possibly a read error. The chain is built from TRBV5-6 and TRBJ2-3, with 8 bases aligning to TRBD1. The CDR3 has 15 amino acids. The germline gives CDR1 SGHDT, CDR2 YYEEEE. Written as DNA, the CDR3 is TGCGCCAGCAGAGGACAGGGAAATAGGGCAGATACGCAGTATTTT. Protein product: CASRGQGNRADTQYF.

This clonotype was found a few times. At one of its ends the junction is not consistent with the germline gene, which may arise from a read error. The chain links TRBV5-1 to TRBJ1-4, with D possibly being TRBD1 (5 bases). The CDR3 spans 15 residues. Germline CDR1 reads SGHRS; CDR2 reads YFSETQ. CDR3 protein: CASSLAGATNEKLFF. The CDR3 DNA follows: TGTGCCAGCAGCTTAGCGGGGGCAACTAATGAAAAACTGTTTTTT.

This clonotype was observed a few times. The genes are TRBV19 and TRBJ2-1, with 14 bases matching TRBD2. The germline V gene has CDR1 LNHDA and CDR2 SQIVND (reference sequence). Trimming at V came to 6 bases and at J to 8 bases, leaving 9 bases not matched to a gene. The CDR3 runs to 16 residues. The CDR3 here is CASSLTSGRASYEQFF. CDR3 DNA sequence: TGTGCCAGTAGCCTGACTAGCGGGAGGGCCAGCTATGAGCAGTTCTTC.

DNA of the CDR3: TGTGCCAGCAACCAAAGGGCGCCTGAAGCTTTCTTT. This gives the protein CASNQRAPEAFF. The rearrangement links TRBV6-1 to TRBJ1-1; D is uncertain. The CDR3 runs to 12 residues. The V gene lost 7 bases and the J gene lost 6 bases, with 12 bases spanning the gap. CDR1 is MNHNS, CDR2 SASEGT, per germline.

The V and J genes are TRBV12-3 or TRBV12-4 and TRBJ1-3, with D hard to call. V dropped 1 base and J dropped 0 bases, with 10 bases sitting between them. The CDR3 covers 16 residues. The CDR3 loop is CASSLGHPSSGNTIYF. CDR3 in DNA: TGTGCCAGCAGTTTAGGACACCCGAGCTCTGGAAACACCATATATTTT.

The chain has TRBV15 and TRBJ2-7; D perhaps matches TRBD2 (5 bases). V lost 0 bases to trimming and J lost 6 bases, with 9 bases between them. The CDR3 is 13 residues long. Germline CDR1 is LNHNV and CDR2 is YYDKDF (reference sequence). The CDR3 coding sequence is TGTGCCACCAGCAGAGATCGCGGGTCCGAGCAGTACTTC. Amino acid sequence: CATSRDRGSEQYF.

This clonotype was recorded a few times. V is TRBV24-1 and J is TRBJ2-5, with D perhaps TRBD2 (6 bases). From germline, CDR1 is KGHDR and CDR2 SFDVKD. The V and J ends lost 2 bases and 5 bases respectively, with 17 bases between them. The CDR3 loop spans 16 amino acids. CDR3 nucleotides: TGTGCCACCAGTGATTACGCCGGAGGGCAAAGGGAGACCCAGTACTTC. Protein product: CATSDYAGGQRETQYF.

This clonotype has a handful of counts. This rearrangement joins TRBV30 to TRBJ2-7, with D possibly being TRBD2 (6 bases). V lost 8 bases to trimming and J lost 5 bases, with 19 bases between them. Per germline, CDR1 GTSNPN and CDR2 SVGIG (reference sequence). The CDR3 spans 13 residues. In DNA, the CDR3 is TGTGCCCTCGGGAGCCGAAGGAGAAACGAGCAGTACTTC. Residues: CALGSRRRNEQYF.

By frequency in the sample, this clonotype is medium-sized. The V and J genes are TRBV29-1 and TRBJ2-5; D is perhaps TRBD1 (6 bases). Germline CDR1 reads SQVTM; CDR2 reads ANQGSEA. The CDR3 totals 15 residues. The ends were cut back, 8 bases at V and 2 bases at J, with 21 bases in the middle. CDR3 amino acids: CSTSSARGYQETQYF. The DNA for the CDR3 is TGCAGCACATCATCGGCCAGGGGTTATCAAGAGACCCAGTACTTC.

The J gene is TRBJ2-1, the V gene TRBV6-5; 16 bases are shared with TRBD2. The length of the CDR3 is 16 residues. Germline CDR1 is MNHEY and CDR2 is SVGAGI. The V gene end was trimmed by 5 bases and the J gene end by 7 bases; junction bases not matched to a gene: 5. In DNA, the CDR3 is TGTGCCAGCAGTGCCCGGGGACTAGCGGGGGGGAATGAGCAGTTCTTC. The encoded protein is CASSARGLAGGNEQFF.

The chain joins TRBV24-1 to TRBJ2-3; a weak D match, TRBD1 (6 bases). Germline V gene data show CDR1 as KGHDR and CDR2 as SFDVKD. The V end lost 10 bases, the J end lost 0 bases, and 10 bases lay between the germline ends. The CDR3 is made up of 13 amino acids. The DNA for the CDR3 is TGTGCCACGCAGGGGCTGAGCACAGATACGCAGTATTTT. This codes for CATQGLSTDTQYF.

This clonotype was recorded a few times. The genes are TRBV6-6 and TRBJ1-2, with D possibly being TRBD1 (5 bases). The CDR3 has 16 amino acids. In germline, CDR1 is MNHNY, CDR2 SVGAGI (reference sequence). V lost 3 bases to trimming and J lost 0 bases, with 14 bases between them. CDR3 sequence (DNA): TGTGCCAGCAGTTATAGGCAGGGAGCAACTAACTATGGCTACACCTTC. Translated, it gives CASSYRQGATNYGYTF.

The chain has TRBV24-1 and TRBJ2-1, with TRBD2 identical over 8 bases. CDR1 KGHDR and CDR2 SFDVKD come from the germline V gene. The CDR3 covers 14 residues. Trimming cost V 4 bases and J 6 bases; bases outside gene matches: 4. The CDR3 DNA sequence: TGTGCCACCAGTGACCCTGGACTAGCCAATGAGCAGTTCTTC. Amino acid sequence: CATSDPGLANEQFF.

The CDR3 sequence is CAWSPPPTGKTEAFF. CDR3 DNA: TGTGCCTGGAGTCCCCCCCCGACAGGGAAGACTGAAGCTTTCTTT. V is TRBV30 and J is TRBJ1-1, with 7 bases fitting TRBD1. The CDR3 runs 15 residues. Germline loops: CDR1 GTSNPN, CDR2 SVGIG (reference sequence). The trim removed 2 bases at V and 5 bases at J, leaving 11 bases unmatched.

This clonotype was counted only a few times. V usage is TRBV6-2 or TRBV6-3 and J usage is TRBJ2-2; 9 nucleotides align to TRBD1. The CDR3 has 15 amino acids. Germline V gene lookup returns CDR1 MNHEY and CDR2 SVGEGT. Trimming removed 7 bases from V and 2 bases from J; junction bases left unmatched: 5. The CDR3 region is CASTRTGVNTGELFF. CDR3 DNA: TGTGCCAGCACCCGGACAGGGGTAAACACCGGGGAGCTGTTTTTT.